The 8 T cell receptor beta chains given below trace back to one sample, sequenced in a study of tumor-infiltrating lymphocytes in primary liver carcinoma. The approximately 17-34 mg bulk tissue piece was not sorted before simultaneous RNA and DNA extraction. TCR beta cDNA was prepared out of 450 to 500 ng total RNA by means of a constant-region primer. Library construction for TCR beta comprised three nested multiplex PCR rounds performed with slightly modified ARM-PCR. In the first two PCR rounds, TRBV1-TRBV30 forward primers were paired with a C-beta reverse primer, and each round lasted roughly 10 cycles. MiXCR, applied by TCRdb to the multiplex PCR reads, yields one record per CDR3 protein. The sample comprises 99,000 or so distinct CDR3 sequences, roughly 80% of which are singletons, and 15% to 25% rests with the top ten. What was sequenced was liver tumor tissue from sampling region 3. Described subset: tumor region T3, left-lateral pole. These receptors came from a man aged 35-49 years with primary liver carcinoma and hepatitis B virus infection.

Concerning this clonotype itself: The junction shows a germline mismatch at one end, possibly a read error. The chain combines TRBV29-1 with TRBJ1-5; D possibly corresponds to TRBD1 (5 bases). The CDR3 spans 13 residues. Germline V CDR1 and CDR2: SQVTM, ANQGSEA. CDR3 in DNA: TGCAGCGTTGTCAGACAGTTCAATAAGCCCCAGCATTTT. This gives the protein CSVVRQFNKPQHF.

The chain uses TRBV6-2 or TRBV6-3 and TRBJ2-1, with TRBD1 matching over 8 bases. Trimming at V came to 6 bases and at J to 16 bases, leaving 20 bases not matched to a gene. Germline V gives CDR1 MNHEY, CDR2 SVGEGT. The CDR3 contains 15 residues. This chain's CDR3 is CASSLLDRGYNELFF. The CDR3 region has the DNA TGTGCCAGCAGCCTACTCGACAGGGGCTACAATGAGCTCTTCTTC.

Details on this clonotype: The CDR3 end shows no conserved phenylalanine or tryptophan, and so a read error is likely. The genes are TRBV6-5 and TRBJ2-3, with 8 nucleotides matching TRBD2. V trimming: 8 bases; J trimming: 5 bases; junction bases outside the gene matches: 9. The CDR3 is made up of 14 amino acids. From germline, CDR1 is MNHEY and CDR2 SVGAGI. CDR3 sequence (DNA): TGTGCCAGCTGTCGGACTAGCCAGGGAGATACGCAGTATCTT. It is translated as CASCRTSQGDTQYL.

This clonotype was seen repeatedly, ten times or more. CDR3 nucleotide sequence: TGTGCTTCACCGGGGGGCGGGTCCTACAATGAGCAGTTCTTC. Its translation is CASPGGGSYNEQFF. The V gene is TRBV2, the J gene TRBJ2-1, with a possible D match to TRBD2 (7 bases). CDR3 length: 14 residues. Germline CDR1 and CDR2: SNHLY and FYNNEI.

Concerning this clonotype: Mismatch with germline at one junction end may stem from a read error. CDR3 residues: CASSFGGAVSTEELFF. In DNA form, the CDR3 reads TGTGCCAGTAGTTTTGGAGGGGCAGTAAGCACCGAGGAGCTGTTTTTT. The genes are TRBV12-3 or TRBV12-4 and TRBJ2-2, with D perhaps matching TRBD2 (6 bases). The length of the CDR3 is 16 residues.

To note about this clonotype: The junction departs from the called germline gene at one end, perhaps through a read error. The DNA of the CDR3 is TGTGCCAGCAGTCAGGGCAGGACCGAGGAGCTGTTTTTT. It encodes CASSQGRTEELFF. The J gene is TRBJ2-2, the V gene TRBV12-3 or TRBV12-4; tentatively, D is TRBD1 (5 bases). The CDR3 is 13 residues long.

This rearrangement joins TRBV6-2 or TRBV6-3 to TRBJ2-2, with TRBD2 as a possible D gene (7 bases). This CDR3 region has 15 residues. The germline V and J ends were trimmed by 7 bases and 6 bases, with 18 bases remaining between them. Germline lookup yields CDR1 MNHEY and CDR2 SVGEGT. In DNA, the CDR3 is TGTGCCAGCAATCACCTGGGGGGGGCTGCCGGGGAGCTGTTTTTT. Amino acids: CASNHLGGAAGELFF.

CDR3 in amino acids: CASSLGQGAIDEQFF. The CDR3 nucleotides read TGTGCCAGCAGCTTGGGACAGGGGGCGATTGATGAGCAGTTCTTC. The J gene is TRBJ2-1, the V gene TRBV28; 12 positions match TRBD1. CDR1 and CDR2 (germline): MDHEN, SYDVKM. CDR3 length: 15 amino acids. J was trimmed by 8 bases and V by 6 bases; bases with no gene match: 8.